These 17 T cell receptor beta chains share one sample of origin, sequenced in a study of control samples from healthy donors and cancer patients. Profiling relied on immunoSEQ multiplex PCR, and the TCRdb table lists in-frame clones only, not all of them. The table shows approximately 70,000 clones, with roughly 84% occurring only once. The specimen sequenced was blood. Every receptor here comes from a man between 50 and 59 years old in good health.

The rearrangement uses TRBV9 and TRBJ1-2, with 8 bases aligning to TRBD1. There are 15 residues in the CDR3. The trim removed 3 bases at V and 2 bases at J, leaving 6 bases unmatched. Per the germline V gene, CDR1 is SGDLS and CDR2 is YYNGEE. The DNA for the CDR3 is TGTGCCAGCAGCGCCAGGGGGCGCTTAAACTATGGCTACACCTTC. Its translation: CASSARGRLNYGYTF.

The chain carries TRBV4-3 and TRBJ2-3; 8 bases map to TRBD1. CDR1 is LGHNA, CDR2 YSLEER, per germline. This CDR3 spans 18 amino acids. V dropped 3 bases and J dropped 1; count of bases not matched to a gene: 12. CDR3: CASSQGFGQGFGTDTQYF. The CDR3 bases are TGCGCCAGCAGCCAGGGCTTCGGACAGGGATTCGGCACAGATACGCAGTATTTT.

This clone was detected a few times. V and J are TRBV10-3 and TRBJ2-1; TRBD2 matches at 11 bases. The CDR3 sequence is 14 residues long. The germline V gene encodes CDR1 ENHRY and CDR2 SYGVKD. With V trimmed by 7 bases and J by 3 bases, 2 bases remained unmatched. CDR3 bases: TGTGCCATCAAGACTAGCGGGGACTACAATGAGCAGTTCTTC. Translation: CAIKTSGDYNEQFF.

This chain uses TRBV4-3 with TRBJ2-5, with 9 bases identical to TRBD1. CDR3 length: 19 amino acids. V lost 0 bases, J lost 4 bases, and 15 bases stayed unmatched. CDR1 and CDR2 (germline): LGHNA, YSLEER. The chain's CDR3 is CASSQDLLGQGGGRETQYF. The CDR3 coding sequence is TGCGCCAGCAGCCAAGATCTATTGGGACAGGGAGGAGGGAGAGAGACCCAGTACTTC.

V is TRBV5-4 and J is TRBJ1-1, with 7 bases lining up with TRBD1. Germline CDR1 SGHNT, CDR2 YYREEE (reference sequence). Trimming removed 4 bases from V and 0 bases from J; junction bases left unmatched: 6. This CDR3 region has 15 residues. The CDR3 loop is CASSPTGRLNTEAFF. The CDR3 nucleotides are TGTGCCAGCAGCCCGACAGGGAGACTGAACACTGAAGCTTTCTTT.

The rearrangement uses TRBV12-5 and TRBJ1-2; TRBD1 matches 8 bases. The CDR3 has 15 amino acids. The V gene's germline CDR1 is LGHNT and CDR2 FRNRAP. The V gene end was trimmed by 1 base and the J gene end by 8 bases; junction bases not matched to a gene: 9. CDR3 DNA sequence: TGTGCTAGTGGTTTGGGGTTCCAACAGGGGGTGGGCTACACCTTC. This sequence encodes CASGLGFQQGVGYTF.

The genes are TRBV24-1 and TRBJ1-5, with D hard to call. The CDR3 length is 14 residues. Trimming took 1 base from V and 7 from J, leaving 10 bases between them. In germline, CDR1 is KGHDR, CDR2 SFDVKD. CDR3 protein: CATSDFRVDQPQHF. The CDR3 coding sequence is TGTGCCACCAGTGATTTTAGGGTTGACCAGCCCCAGCATTTT.

This chain joins TRBV30 and TRBJ1-1; 7 nucleotides match TRBD1. CDR1 is GTSNPN, CDR2 SVGIG, per germline (reference sequence). V lost 5 bases and J lost 0; bases outside the gene matches: 21. The CDR3 spans 19 residues. The CDR3 loop is CAWGHHNRGPPNLNTEAFF. The CDR3 region has the DNA TGTGCCTGGGGCCACCACAACAGGGGACCCCCAAACTTGAACACTGAAGCTTTCTTT.

The table lists this clone with a count of one. The CDR3 bases are TGTGCCAGCCACACGAACCTAGCCAAAAACATTCAGTACTTC. It is translated as CASHTNLAKNIQYF. This chain connects TRBV5-4 to TRBJ2-4; D is unresolved. Germline-derived CDR1 and CDR2 are SGHNT and YYREEE (reference sequence). With 7 bases removed from V and 0 bases from J, the gap between germline ends came to 11 bases. This CDR3 has 14 residues.

This clone has only one observation. This chain uses TRBV5-1 with TRBJ1-1, with 7 positions matching TRBD1. V dropped 3 bases and J dropped 2; count of bases not matched to a gene: 10. Germline assignment: CDR1 SGHRS and CDR2 YFSETQ. This CDR3 contains 16 residues. The CDR3: CASSSLRTGGNTEAFF. Here the CDR3 DNA reads TGCGCCAGCAGCTCTCTAAGGACAGGCGGAAACACTGAAGCTTTCTTT.

The chain links TRBV18 to TRBJ1-1, with D unresolved. Between the trimmed V and J ends, which lost 2 bases and 10 bases, there was a span of 11 bases. From germline, CDR1 is KGHSH and CDR2 LQKENI. The length of the CDR3 is 12 residues. The CDR3 here is CASSPSSEGAFF. The CDR3 DNA follows: TGTGCCAGCTCACCAAGTTCAGAAGGAGCTTTCTTT. The entire variable domain, with the rest obtained from reference TRBV18 and TRBJ1-1, is as follows: NAGVMQNPRHLVRRRGQEARLRCSPMKGHSHVYWYRQLPEEGLKFMVYLQKENIIDESGMPKERFSAEFPKEGPSILRIQQVVRGDSAAYFCASSPSSEGAFFGQGTRLTVV.

The gene calls are TRBV6-5 and TRBJ1-1; D is uncertain. The V and J ends lost 6 bases and 4 bases respectively, with 12 bases between them. The CDR3 is 13 residues long. Per germline, CDR1 MNHEY and CDR2 SVGAGI. The CDR3, as DNA: TGTGCCAGCAGGAAGGAGGGTGGCACTGAAGCTTTCTTT. It codes for CASRKEGGTEAFF.

The chain carries TRBV29-1 and TRBJ1-1; tentatively, D is TRBD1 (6 bases). CDR3 size: 14 residues. Germline loops: CDR1 SQVTM, CDR2 ANQGSEA. Trimming left V 4 bases short and J 0 bases short, with 12 bases between. The CDR3 sequence: CSVGVGTLNTEAFF. The CDR3, as DNA: TGCAGCGTTGGAGTGGGGACACTGAACACTGAAGCTTTCTTT.

The CDR3 spells CASSLAPSQETQYF. In nucleotides, the CDR3 is TGTGCCAGCAGTTTAGCGCCTAGCCAAGAGACCCAGTACTTC. This rearrangement joins TRBV6-5 to TRBJ2-5, with D possibly TRBD2 on 5 matching bases. V was pared by 4 bases and J by 1 base, with 10 bases between. CDR1 and CDR2 (germline): MNHEY, SVGAGI. The CDR3 is made up of 14 amino acids.

This chain connects TRBV3-1 (or the pseudogene TRBV3-2) to TRBJ2-1; 7 nucleotides match TRBD2. This CDR3 contains 15 residues. V dropped 0 bases and J dropped 4; count of bases not matched to a gene: 3. Germline-derived CDR1 and CDR2 are LGHDT and YNNKEL (reference sequence). In DNA, the CDR3 is TGTGCCAGCAGCCAAGACCCCGGGGGGTACAATGAGCAGTTCTTC. Protein sequence: CASSQDPGGYNEQFF.

The chain uses TRBV20-1 and TRBJ1-5; D may be TRBD1 (5 bases). Trimming left V 3 bases short and J 6 bases short, with 9 bases between. The CDR3 runs 12 residues. CDR1 and CDR2 from the germline V gene are DFQATT and SNEGSKA (reference sequence). Here the CDR3 DNA reads TGCAGTGCTAGTGGGGGAGCTCAGCCCCAGCATTTT. Amino acid sequence: CSASGGAQPQHF.

This chain joins TRBV28 and TRBJ2-1, with 11 bases that match TRBD2. Germline CDR1 is MDHEN and CDR2 is SYDVKM. This CDR3 has 17 residues. The V segment lost 5 bases and the J segment 9 bases; nucleotides outside the gene matches: 15. The CDR3, as DNA: TGTGCCAGCAGTATATTCCTAGCGGGGGGACAGACAGCTGAGCAGTTCTTC. Translated, it gives CASSIFLAGGQTAEQFF. The whole variable domain, remainder taken from reference TRBV28 and TRBJ2-1, is DVKVTQSSRYLVKRTGEKVFLECVQDMDHENMFWYRQDPGLGLRLIYFSYDVKMKEKGDIPEGYSVSREKKERFSLILESASTNQTSMYLCASSIFLAGGQTAEQFFGPGTRLTVL.